Listed below are T cell receptor beta chains from one sample, sequenced in a study of shared clonotypes between healthy human individuals. Produced via immunoSEQ multiplex PCR; TCRdb's table is partial and in-frame only. The sample comprises about 2.4 million clones, roughly 93% of which are singletons, and roughly 0.39% rests with the top ten. Material: naive CD4+ T cells from PBMCs. These receptors all come from a young man in good health. Some clones in this sample may be carry-over from other donors' samples. Both conserved end residues are part of each CDR3. A D gene is named only where the DNA matches it firmly. The size field is filled for only some rows; it gives once, few, many or a size class.

>-|-|TRBJ1-5|TRBV7-2
TGTGCCAGCAGCTTAGCGCTCGGATATAGCAATCAGCCCCAGCATTTT
CASSLALGYSNQPQHF
>-|-|TRBJ1-1|TRBV28
TGTGCCAGCAACCTTGGGACTCTGGGAGCTTTCTTT
CASNLGTLGAFF
>-|-|TRBJ2-7|TRBV6-1
TGTGCCAGCAGGACCCTGACAGGTAGAGTTATCGAGCAGTACTTC
CASRTLTGRVIEQYF
>-|-|TRBJ1-2|TRBV29-1
TGCAGCGCAAGCCCCGGGGGCGCAGGGGGCTACACCTTC
CSASPGGAGGYTF
>-|TRBD2|TRBJ2-5|TRBV11-2
TGTGCCAGCAGCTCCGGGAGGGTCCCCGCGACCCAGTACTTC
CASSSGRVPATQYF
>-|TRBD1|TRBJ1-3|TRBV10-3
TGTGCCATCAGATCGACAGGGGCTGGAAACACCATATATTTT
CAIRSTGAGNTIYF
>-|-|TRBJ1-5|TRBV2
TGTGCCAGCAGTGAAGCAGGGTCCAGGGAGGGTCAGCCCCAGCATTTT
CASSEAGSREGQPQHF
>-|-|TRBJ2-7|TRBV29-1
TGCAGCGTTGCGGAGGACCGGGCCCAGGAGCAGTACTTC
CSVAEDRAQEQYF
>-|-|TRBJ1-1|TRBV7-9
TGTGCCAGCAGCTCAAGGACTCTCCCGGGTACTGAAGCTTTCTTT
CASSSRTLPGTEAFF
>-|-|TRBJ2-2|TRBV19
TGTGCCAGTAGTAGCGCCACGAACACCGGGGAGCTGTTTTTT
CASSSATNTGELFF
>-|-|TRBJ1-2|TRBV11-1
TGTGCCAGCAGCTGGGGGGGCGCAGCCTATGGCTACACCTTC
CASSWGGAAYGYTF
>-|TRBD2|TRBJ2-5|TRBV30
TGTGCCTGGGGGTCCCGGGAGGGTCCCGGGGAGACCCAGTACTTC
CAWGSREGPGETQYF
>-|TRBD2|TRBJ2-3|TRBV7-3
TGTGCCAGCAGCCCCCGGCGGAGCGGGAGAGGCACAGATACGCAGTATTTT
CASSPRRSGRGTDTQYF
>-|-|TRBJ2-6|TRBV28
TGTGCCACCGTCGAGGGTTCTGGGGCCAACGTCCTGACTTTC
CATVEGSGANVLTF
>-|-|TRBJ2-7|TRBV20-1
TGCAGTGCCCCGCGGGTAGGGGAGCAGTACTTC
CSAPRVGEQYF
>-|-|TRBJ1-5|TRBV30
TGTGCCTGGAGTGTCTTCTCTGGACTGCCCCAGCATTTT
CAWSVFSGLPQHF
>-|-|TRBJ1-1|TRBV5-1
TGCGCCAGCAGCTTGGCCGGAGGTGAACGGGGTTTCTTT
CASSLAGGERGFF
>-|TRBD1|TRBJ1-1|TRBV18
TGTGCCAGCTCACGTTCCCCGACAGGGCACACTGAAGCTTTCTTT
CASSRSPTGHTEAFF
>-|-|TRBJ2-7|TRBV11-1
TGTGCCAGCAGCCAGGGCGTCCGCGAGCAGTACTTC
CASSQGVREQYF
>-|TRBD1|TRBJ1-4|TRBV9
TGTGCCAGCAGCGTAGGACAGGGCGTTGGTGAAAAACTGTTTTTT
CASSVGQGVGEKLFF
>-|-|TRBJ1-2|TRBV28
TGTGCCAGCAGTTTATCAACTACACTAGGCTACACCTTC
CASSLSTTLGYTF
>-|TRBD1|TRBJ1-3|TRBV5-1
TGCGCCAGCAGTCGGGACAGAAGCTCTGGAAACACCATATATTTT
CASSRDRSSGNTIYF
>-|-|TRBJ2-1|TRBV4-1
TGCGCCAGCAGCCAAGTAGGCCTACCCAGGGATGAGCAGTTCTTC
CASSQVGLPRDEQFF
>-|-|TRBJ1-1|TRBV30
TGTGCCTGGGGGGGGAACACTGAAGCTTTCTTT
CAWGGNTEAFF
>-|-|TRBJ1-2|TRBV5-1
TGCGCCAGCAGCTTCTGGGGGGCCCCGGACTATGGCTACACCTTC
CASSFWGAPDYGYTF
>-|-|TRBJ1-3|TRBV5-6
TGTGCCAGCAGCTTGGGGGGACACGGAAACACCATATATTTT
CASSLGGHGNTIYF
>-|-|TRBJ2-3|TRBV11-3
TGTGCCAGCAGCCTGGGGACTGGCCAGGCGGATACGCAGTATTTT
CASSLGTGQADTQYF
>-|-|TRBJ1-4|TRBV28
TGTGCCAGCAGTTTGTCTGTAGGGGGGGAAAAACTGTTTTTT
CASSLSVGGEKLFF
>-|-|TRBJ2-7|TRBV11-1
TGTGCCAGCAGGGAGAGGACGGGGGAGCAGTACTTC
CASRERTGEQYF
>-|TRBD2|TRBJ2-3|TRBV7-3
TGTGCCAGCAGCTTAGGTAGCGGGGACCCTCAGGATACGCAGTATTTT
CASSLGSGDPQDTQYF
>-|-|TRBJ2-7|TRBV14
TGTGCCAGCAGCCAAAACTCAGGGTTCGAGCAGTACTTC
CASSQNSGFEQYF
>-|-|TRBJ1-2|TRBV21-1
TGTGCCAGCAGCAAAGTGACATATAGTAGGGGCTACACCTTC
CASSKVTYSRGYTF
>-|-|TRBJ1-6|TRBV5-1
TGCGCCAGCAGCTCCCGACAGACCCTAGTAGATAATTCACCCCTCCACTTT
CASSSRQTLVDNSPLHF
>-|-|TRBJ2-7|TRBV28
TGTGCCAGCAGTTCACCAGGTGATCTTCCACTACGAGAGCAGTACTTC
CASSSPGDLPLREQYF
>once|-|TRBJ2-2|TRBV2
TGTGCCAGCAGAACCCAGCGTCGGGAGCTGTTTTTT
CASRTQRRELFF
>-|TRBD2|TRBJ2-1|TRBV7-3
TGTGCCAGCACCTTATCGGGGGGAGGACTCAATGAGCAGTTCTTC
CASTLSGGGLNEQFF
>-|-|TRBJ1-4|TRBV18
TGTGCCAGCTCACCAACCCCAGGTGAAAAACTGTTTTTT
CASSPTPGEKLFF
>-|TRBD2|TRBJ2-3|TRBV4-3
TGCGCCAGCAGCCAGCTCCTAGCGGGACCGGCGGGCACAGATACGCAGTATTTT
CASSQLLAGPAGTDTQYF
>-|-|TRBJ1-2|TRBV28
TGTGCCAGCAGTTTGGGGGGAATAAACTATGGCTACACCTTC
CASSLGGINYGYTF
>-|-|TRBJ1-1|TRBV14
TGTGCCAGCAGCCCACGACGGACAGACGGATTGAACACTGAAGCTTTCTTT
CASSPRRTDGLNTEAFF
>-|TRBD1|TRBJ2-1|TRBV6-1
TGTGCCACTCAAAAGGGGACAGCAACCTACAATGAGCAGTTCTTC
CATQKGTATYNEQFF
>-|TRBD2|TRBJ2-7|TRBV5-1
TGCGCCAGCAGCTTGGGCCCCCTAGCGGGGGACGAGCAGTACTTC
CASSLGPLAGDEQYF
>-|TRBD2|TRBJ2-1|TRBV15
TGTGCCACCAGCAGAGATAGGCTAGCGGGAGAGGATGAGCAGTTCTTC
CATSRDRLAGEDEQFF
>-|-|TRBJ2-7|TRBV18
TGTGCCAGCTCACCCCCAAGTCTCACATACTACGAGCAGTACTTC
CASSPPSLTYYEQYF
>-|-|TRBJ1-1|TRBV5-1
TGCGCCAGCAGCTCGGGAGCTCTGAACACTGAAGCTTTCTTT
CASSSGALNTEAFF
>once|-|TRBJ1-1|TRBV9
TGTGCCAGCAGCCCGGCTGGGGGATCCCACGAAGCTTTCTTT
CASSPAGGSHEAFF